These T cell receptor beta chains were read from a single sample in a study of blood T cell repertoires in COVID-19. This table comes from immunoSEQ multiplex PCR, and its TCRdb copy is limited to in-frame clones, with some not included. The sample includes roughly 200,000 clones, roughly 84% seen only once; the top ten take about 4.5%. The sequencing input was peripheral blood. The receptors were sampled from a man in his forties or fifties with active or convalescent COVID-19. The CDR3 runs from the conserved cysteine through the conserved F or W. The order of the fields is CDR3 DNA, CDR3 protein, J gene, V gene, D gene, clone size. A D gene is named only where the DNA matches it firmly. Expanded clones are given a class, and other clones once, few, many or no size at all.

CDR3 DNA: TGTGCCAGCTCACCAACGACCGGGACAGGGAATCAGCCCCAGCATTTT; CDR3 protein: CASSPTTGTGNQPQHF; J gene: TRBJ1-5; V gene: TRBV18; D gene: TRBD1; clone size: .
CDR3 DNA: TGTGCCAGTAGTCTAAGTGGGGGGAGAGGGTTCTCTGGCTACACCTTC; CDR3 protein: CASSLSGGRGFSGYTF; J gene: TRBJ1-2; V gene: TRBV19; D gene: .; clone size: .
CDR3 DNA: TGTGCCAGCAGCTTGTATATGGGAAACACCATATATTTT; CDR3 protein: CASSLYMGNTIYF; J gene: TRBJ1-3; V gene: TRBV5-4; D gene: .; clone size: .
CDR3 DNA: TGTGCCAGCAGCCAAGATGACCCGAGACAGATATTTGGAAACACCATATATTTT; CDR3 protein: CASSQDDPRQIFGNTIYF; J gene: TRBJ1-3; V gene: TRBV4-2; D gene: .; clone size: .
CDR3 DNA: TGTGCCAGCAGCCAACAGGGGCCCCAGAGGGACAATCAGCCCCAGCATTTT; CDR3 protein: CASSQQGPQRDNQPQHF; J gene: TRBJ1-5; V gene: TRBV7-3; D gene: TRBD1; clone size: .
CDR3 DNA: TGTGCCAGCGGGGACTACTATGGCTACACCTTC; CDR3 protein: CASGDYYGYTF; J gene: TRBJ1-2; V gene: TRBV6-5; D gene: .; clone size: .
CDR3 DNA: TGTGCCATCAGTGCCCAGTTAGGGGAGAACACTGAAGCTTTCTTT; CDR3 protein: CAISAQLGENTEAFF; J gene: TRBJ1-1; V gene: TRBV10-3; D gene: .; clone size: .
CDR3 DNA: TGCGCCAGCAGCTTGGAGGGACAGGGGGCATACGAGCAGTACTTC; CDR3 protein: CASSLEGQGAYEQYF; J gene: TRBJ2-7; V gene: TRBV5-1; D gene: TRBD1; clone size: .
CDR3 DNA: TGTGCCAGTAGTAAGGACAGGGGGTACCAAGAGACCCAGTACTTC; CDR3 protein: CASSKDRGYQETQYF; J gene: TRBJ2-5; V gene: TRBV19; D gene: TRBD1; clone size: .
CDR3 DNA: TGTGCCAGCAGTTACCGACAGGGGGTAAAGGTCTACACCTTC; CDR3 protein: CASSYRQGVKVYTF; J gene: TRBJ1-2; V gene: TRBV6-5; D gene: TRBD1; clone size: once
CDR3 DNA: TGTGCCTGGAGTGCTTACAATGAGCAGTTCTTC; CDR3 protein: CAWSAYNEQFF; J gene: TRBJ2-1; V gene: TRBV30; D gene: .; clone size: .
CDR3 DNA: TGTGCCAGCAGACCGAGAAGTGGGGGGGCGGGCAATCAGCCCCAGCATTTT; CDR3 protein: CASRPRSGGAGNQPQHF; J gene: TRBJ1-5; V gene: TRBV27; D gene: .; clone size: .
CDR3 DNA: TGCGCCAGCAGCTTACGGACAGGGCGAATCGGCTACGAGCAGTACTTC; CDR3 protein: CASSLRTGRIGYEQYF; J gene: TRBJ2-7; V gene: TRBV5-1; D gene: TRBD1; clone size: few
CDR3 DNA: TGTGCCAGCAGCCAAGATAGGGCAGGGAATGGCTACACCTTC; CDR3 protein: CASSQDRAGNGYTF; J gene: TRBJ1-2; V gene: TRBV3-1/TRBV3-2; D gene: .; clone size: .
CDR3 DNA: TGTGCCAGCAGCTTGGTAGGTAGCGCAAGCACAGATACGCAGTATTTT; CDR3 protein: CASSLVGSASTDTQYF; J gene: TRBJ2-3; V gene: TRBV5-6; D gene: .; clone size: .
CDR3 DNA: TGTGCCAGCAGCCAAGACGCGAACTATGGCTACACCTTC; CDR3 protein: CASSQDANYGYTF; J gene: TRBJ1-2; V gene: TRBV4-2; D gene: .; clone size: .
CDR3 DNA: TGCGCCAGCAGCTTGGGACTGGCGGGGCCTAGCACAGATACGCAGTATTTT; CDR3 protein: CASSLGLAGPSTDTQYF; J gene: TRBJ2-3; V gene: TRBV5-1; D gene: .; clone size: .
CDR3 DNA: TGTGCCAGCAGCTTAGGTCGCGAGCAGTACTTC; CDR3 protein: CASSLGREQYF; J gene: TRBJ2-7; V gene: TRBV7-9; D gene: .; clone size: .
CDR3 DNA: TGCGCCAGCAGCTTTCTAGCGGGGGTGGAGAATGAGCAGTTCTTC; CDR3 protein: CASSFLAGVENEQFF; J gene: TRBJ2-1; V gene: TRBV5-1; D gene: TRBD2; clone size: .
CDR3 DNA: TGCGCCAGCAGCCTCCCGGGGCAGGGGACGAACACCGGGGAGCTGTTTTTT; CDR3 protein: CASSLPGQGTNTGELFF; J gene: TRBJ2-2; V gene: TRBV4-1; D gene: .; clone size: .
CDR3 DNA: TGTGCCAGTTACAGGGGTCCTAACTATGGCTACACCTTC; CDR3 protein: CASYRGPNYGYTF; J gene: TRBJ1-2; V gene: TRBV2; D gene: TRBD1; clone size: .
CDR3 DNA: TGTGCCAGCAGCCAACAGGGGAACCAAGAGACCCAGTACTTC; CDR3 protein: CASSQQGNQETQYF; J gene: TRBJ2-5; V gene: TRBV3-1/TRBV3-2; D gene: .; clone size: .
CDR3 DNA: TGTGCCAGCAGCGTAAGCGGGGGCGGCGAGACCCAGTACTTC; CDR3 protein: CASSVSGGGETQYF; J gene: TRBJ2-5; V gene: TRBV7-2; D gene: TRBD2; clone size: .
CDR3 DNA: TGTGCCAGTCCCGGGACAGGGACTGGCTACACCTTC; CDR3 protein: CASPGTGTGYTF; J gene: TRBJ1-2; V gene: TRBV2; D gene: TRBD1; clone size: .
CDR3 DNA: TGTGCCATCAGTGAGCAAAAAACAGGGACAGGGTCTGAAAAACTGTTTTTT; CDR3 protein: CAISEQKTGTGSEKLFF; J gene: TRBJ1-4; V gene: TRBV10-3; D gene: TRBD1; clone size: .
CDR3 DNA: TGTGCCAGCTATCCGAGGACAGGGAGAGAGACCCAGTACTTC; CDR3 protein: CASYPRTGRETQYF; J gene: TRBJ2-5; V gene: TRBV2; D gene: TRBD1; clone size: .
CDR3 DNA: TGTGCCAGCAGTTACGGGGACAGTCGATCCAATTCACCCCTCCACTTT; CDR3 protein: CASSYGDSRSNSPLHF; J gene: TRBJ1-6; V gene: TRBV6-5; D gene: TRBD1; clone size: .
CDR3 DNA: TGTGCCTGGAGAGCGCTCAGGGGGAACACTGAAGCTTTCTTT; CDR3 protein: CAWRALRGNTEAFF; J gene: TRBJ1-1; V gene: TRBV30; D gene: .; clone size: .
CDR3 DNA: TGTGCCAGCAGCTACAGCCCGGGACAGGGGAATAGAGCCTACGAGCAGTACTTC; CDR3 protein: CASSYSPGQGNRAYEQYF; J gene: TRBJ2-7; V gene: TRBV7-2; D gene: TRBD1; clone size: .
CDR3 DNA: TGTGCCAGCAGCTCCGTCGCGGCCATATATTTT; CDR3 protein: CASSSVAAIYF; J gene: TRBJ1-3; V gene: TRBV11-2; D gene: .; clone size: once
CDR3 DNA: TGTGCCAGTAGTATAACAGGGGGCTGGTATGGCTACACCTTC; CDR3 protein: CASSITGGWYGYTF; J gene: TRBJ1-2; V gene: TRBV19; D gene: TRBD1; clone size: .
CDR3 DNA: TGTGCCTGGAACAGGGAGAACACTGAAGCTTTCTTT; CDR3 protein: CAWNRENTEAFF; J gene: TRBJ1-1; V gene: TRBV30; D gene: .; clone size: .
CDR3 DNA: TGTGCCAGCAGCCAAGATCTAGTGTCCGGGGAGCTGTTTTTT; CDR3 protein: CASSQDLVSGELFF; J gene: TRBJ2-2; V gene: TRBV3-1/TRBV3-2; D gene: .; clone size: few
CDR3 DNA: TGTGCCAGTAGTATAGATACGGGAGGGAACACTGAAGCTTTCTTT; CDR3 protein: CASSIDTGGNTEAFF; J gene: TRBJ1-1; V gene: TRBV19; D gene: .; clone size: .
CDR3 DNA: TGTGCCAGCAGCGGGACAGCCTATGGCTACACCTTC; CDR3 protein: CASSGTAYGYTF; J gene: TRBJ1-2; V gene: TRBV6-2/TRBV6-3; D gene: TRBD1; clone size: .
CDR3 DNA: TGTGCCAGCAGTTTACGAGGTCCGGGGGTAGGCTACACCTTC; CDR3 protein: CASSLRGPGVGYTF; J gene: TRBJ1-2; V gene: TRBV28; D gene: .; clone size: once
CDR3 DNA: TGTGCCTGGAGTCTCGGGACAGGGAACTATGGCTACACCTTC; CDR3 protein: CAWSLGTGNYGYTF; J gene: TRBJ1-2; V gene: TRBV30; D gene: TRBD1; clone size: .
CDR3 DNA: TGTGCCAGCAGTAACAGGGGGTTTGTCAATCAGCCCCAGCATTTT; CDR3 protein: CASSNRGFVNQPQHF; J gene: TRBJ1-5; V gene: TRBV7-2; D gene: TRBD1; clone size: .
CDR3 DNA: TGTGCCACAGGGTCCAGGGGCGGCCAGCCCCAGCATTTT; CDR3 protein: CATGSRGGQPQHF; J gene: TRBJ1-5; V gene: TRBV24-1; D gene: .; clone size: .